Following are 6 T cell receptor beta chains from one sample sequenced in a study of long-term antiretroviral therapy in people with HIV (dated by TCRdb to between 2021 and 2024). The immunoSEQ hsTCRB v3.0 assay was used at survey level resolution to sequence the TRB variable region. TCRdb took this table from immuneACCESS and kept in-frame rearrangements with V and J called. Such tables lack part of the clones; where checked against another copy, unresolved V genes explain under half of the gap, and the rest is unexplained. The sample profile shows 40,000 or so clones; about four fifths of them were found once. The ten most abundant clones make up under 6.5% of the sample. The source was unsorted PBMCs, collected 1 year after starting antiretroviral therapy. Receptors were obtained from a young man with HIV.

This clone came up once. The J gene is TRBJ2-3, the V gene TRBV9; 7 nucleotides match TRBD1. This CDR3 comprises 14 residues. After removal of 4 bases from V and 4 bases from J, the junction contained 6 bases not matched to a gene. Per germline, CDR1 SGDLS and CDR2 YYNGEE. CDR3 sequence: CASSLRQGSDTQYF. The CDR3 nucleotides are TGTGCCAGCAGCCTTCGACAGGGATCAGATACGCAGTATTTT.

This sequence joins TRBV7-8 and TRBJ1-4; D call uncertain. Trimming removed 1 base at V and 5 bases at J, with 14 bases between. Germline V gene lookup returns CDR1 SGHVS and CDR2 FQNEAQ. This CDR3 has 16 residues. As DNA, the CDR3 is TGTGCCAGCAGCTTAGGTGGTTTAGGATTGAATGAAAAACTGTTTTTT. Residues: CASSLGGLGLNEKLFF. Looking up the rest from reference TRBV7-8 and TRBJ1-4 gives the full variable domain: GAGVSQSPRYKVAKRGQDVALRCDPISGHVSLFWYQQALGQGPEFLTYFQNEAQLDKSGLPSDRFFAERPEGSVSTLKIQRTQQEDSAVYLCASSLGGLGLNEKLFFGSGTQLSVL.

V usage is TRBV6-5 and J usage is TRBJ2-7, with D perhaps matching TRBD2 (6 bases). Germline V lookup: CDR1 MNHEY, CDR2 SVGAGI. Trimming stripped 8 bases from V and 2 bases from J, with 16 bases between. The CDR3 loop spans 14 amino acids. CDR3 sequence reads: CASGRRRAPYEQYF. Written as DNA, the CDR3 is TGTGCCAGCGGAAGGCGGAGGGCCCCCTACGAGCAGTACTTC.

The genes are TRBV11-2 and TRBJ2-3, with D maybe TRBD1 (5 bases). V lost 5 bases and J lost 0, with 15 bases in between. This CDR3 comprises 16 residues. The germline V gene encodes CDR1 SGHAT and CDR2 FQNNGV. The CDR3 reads CASSQPRQSSTDTQYF. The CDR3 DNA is TGTGCCAGCAGCCAACCACGACAGTCTAGCACAGATACGCAGTATTTT.

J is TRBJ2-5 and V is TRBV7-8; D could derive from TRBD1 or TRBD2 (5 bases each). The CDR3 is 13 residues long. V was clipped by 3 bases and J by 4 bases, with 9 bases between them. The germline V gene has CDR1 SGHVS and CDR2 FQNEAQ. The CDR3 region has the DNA TGTGCCAGCAGCTTGGGGGTAGGAGAGACCCAGTACTTC. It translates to CASSLGVGETQYF.

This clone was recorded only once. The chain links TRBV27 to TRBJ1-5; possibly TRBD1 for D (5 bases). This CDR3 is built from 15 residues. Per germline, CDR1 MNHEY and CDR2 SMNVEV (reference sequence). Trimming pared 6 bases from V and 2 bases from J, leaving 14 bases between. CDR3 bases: TGTGCCAGCAGCATTCTAGGGGTTGGCAATCAGCCCCAGCATTTT. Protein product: CASSILGVGNQPQHF.